This entry describes one T cell receptor (beta chain). This clonotype occurred many times. This receptor's antigen is unknown. The record has no base qualities; no much larger clone is one base away. The TCR beta CDR3 regions were amplified from RNA transcripts. The first round of RT-PCR for the TCR CDR3 was performed with the HTBI primer set and the Qiagen OneStep RT-PCR kit. A second multiplex PCR round built the libraries, followed by size selection and purification. Sequencing of the libraries was done on an Illumina HiSeq2000 using paired-end 100 bp reads. On the study's bioinformatics: SOAPnuke was used to process the raw data, with reads discarded if the reads contained adapters or uncalled bases, had a mean Phred below 15, or lacked an exact constant-primer or identifier match. COPE v1.2.5 was used to merge the high-quality paired reads, and each unique nucleotide sequence was defined as a clonotype. Clonotypes were aligned to IMGT TRBV, TRBD and TRBJ reference segments using MiTCR v1.1. Analysis was restricted to V-J combinations with a frequency above 0.0001, which covered roughly 99% of repertoires. A TCS score was defined as the ratio of F50 (clonal expansion) to E x V (chaos), with BLOSUM62-based TCRdist applied between CDR3 peptides within each V-J. Welch's t-statistics and random forest reduced around 550 V-J features to 10 to 15, which were used in a naive Bayes classifier (R e1071). TCRdb reprocessing: public reads trimmed at Q25 with fastp, clones called with MiXCR, in-frame beta chains kept. Each CDR3 protein appears once, grouped with its most common genes and DNA. It is TCRdb's table, rather than the study itself, that gives the V and J calls and clone size. The sample table contains a few hundred thousand distinct CDR3 sequences; only one count was recorded for about 15% of them. In total, the top ten clones hold around a third of the sample.

The sample originates from a study of T cells in Graves' hyperthyroidism and ophthalmopathy (dated by TCRdb to between 2017 and 2020). General notes on the study: Peripheral blood samples were taken at initial diagnosis, before any treatment was given. TCR V-J signatures able to tell the groups apart were searched for in a discovery cohort of 90 to 100 patients, of whom approximately 40 had Graves' ophthalmopathy and about 55 had stable Graves' hyperthyroidism. Whether ophthalmopathy could be predicted prospectively was tested in an independent validation cohort made up of under 20 hyperthyroidism patients plus 17 patients who later progressed to ophthalmopathy. The paper reports TCR Vbeta CDR3 sequencing of approximately 140 peripheral blood samples: approximately 41 ophthalmopathy, under 80 hyperthyroidism and approximately 17 progressor patients. In addition, the study compared T-cell repertoires in thyroid tissue and in blood from roughly 6 Graves' hyperthyroidism patients. After sampling, hyperthyroidism patients received methimazole starting at 30 mg daily, and ophthalmopathy patients received high-dose intravenous methylprednisolone. The 100 discovery patients were randomly split 7:3 into training and test sets. Overall results and qualifications from the work: No statistical method was used to fix the sample size in advance, and group allocation was not hidden from the investigators. Most expanded thyroid clonotypes (frequency above 0.001) were also detected in blood, a finding suggesting that blood repertoires may reflect thyroid immune responses. Ophthalmopathy was separated from stable hyperthyroidism by a 13 V-J signature model, with about 86% sensitivity and about 81% specificity obtained in cross-validation and 80%/75% obtained in testing. In validation, the model predicted progression to ophthalmopathy a median of about 6.5 months before onset, with approximately 70% sensitivity and about 72% specificity.

The CDR3 spans 14 residues, from the cysteine through the phenylalanine. The retained sequence is limited to the CDR3, 42 bases, with the frame set at the first base. V sheds 4 bases and J sheds 0 bases, leaving 13 bases between their ends. Per the germline V gene, SQVTM is the CDR1 and ANQGSEA is the CDR2. Graves' hyperthyroidism was defined as stable when no progression to ophthalmopathy occurred over 18 months of follow-up. The hyperthyroidism patients were between 18 and 65 years old and newly diagnosed, with a disease duration of less than 2 months. Any patient with an uncontrolled infection, another autoimmune disease, pregnancy or lactation was excluded. Diagnoses were based on clinical symptoms, serum thyroxine and TRAb, thyroid ultrasound and orbital computed tomography. PBMCs were separated from approximately 9.9 ml of fresh peripheral blood using Ficoll-Paque density gradient centrifugation. Total RNA was extracted with Trizol reagent, and quality was checked on an Agilent 2100 Bioanalyzer.

The sequence is built from TRBV29-1 and TRBJ2-7; a tentative D call is TRBD1 (5 bases match). The sample taken for sequencing was blood. This clonotype originated in a woman between 25 and 40 years old with Graves' hyperthyroidism. This receptor has the CDR3 CSVVGQGGSYEQYF. The nucleotide sequence reads as follows: TGCAGCGTTGTCGGTCAGGGTGGCTCCTACGAGCAGTACTTC.